The T cell receptor beta chain described here comes from a study of cytomegalovirus exposure and HLA in healthy donors. Overall study findings and caveats: The classifier was said to identify cytomegalovirus status with high specificity and sensitivity. The availability of immune exposure information extended only to CMV serostatus. TCR beta chains associated with HLA were, in a later analysis, more clonally expanded than equally common others.

V lost 5 bases, J lost 4 bases, and 12 bases lay in between. From germline, CDR1 is SGHAT and CDR2 FQDESV (reference sequence). The CDR3 contains 13 residues. PCR amplification relied on 60 Vbeta primers (plus 13 Jbeta primers). The assay was immunoSEQ multiplex PCR, and TCRdb's table has in-frame clones only and misses some. The sample records 100,000 to 150,000 clones, over 60% being singletons. On this clone itself: The antigen remains undetermined.

V and J are TRBV11-1 and TRBJ2-7; D perhaps matches TRBD1 (6 bases). The sequenced material came from PBMCs. This receptor was identified in a human donor in good health. The CDR3 DNA follows: TGTGCCAGCAGCCCGCAGGGGACATACGAGCAGTACTTC. Translated: CASSPQGTYEQYF.